Each of the 15 T cell receptor beta chains below was sequenced from the same sample in a study of long-term antiretroviral therapy in people with HIV. Runs used v3.0 of the immunoSEQ assay and were done at survey level. TCRdb keeps only in-frame clones here, not all; method: immunoSEQ multiplex PCR. The profile covers tens of thousands of clones, with 75% to 90% appearing a single time and approximately 9.9% taken by the ten largest. The starting material was unsorted PBMCs, obtained about 2.7 years after starting antiretroviral therapy. The receptor set was obtained from a man aged 30 to 39 with HIV.

V usage is TRBV6-5 and J usage is TRBJ2-3; unclear D gene. Between the trimmed V and J ends, which lost 8 bases and 2 bases, there was a span of 14 bases. The germline V gene has CDR1 MNHEY and CDR2 SVGAGI. The CDR3 spans 14 residues. The CDR3 protein is CASARTVNTDTQYF. CDR3 coding DNA: TGTGCCAGCGCGAGGACGGTGAACACAGATACGCAGTATTTT.

This chain connects TRBV7-9 to TRBJ1-1; D gene uncertain. Looked up from germline, CDR1 is SEHNR and CDR2 is FQNEAQ (reference sequence). V was shortened by 3 bases and J by 6 bases, with 11 bases between the two germline ends. The CDR3 length is 13 residues. CDR3 residues: CASSFTSAAEAFF. CDR3 DNA sequence: TGTGCCAGCAGCTTTACATCAGCGGCTGAAGCTTTCTTT.

J is TRBJ1-5 and V is TRBV7-9; TRBD1 matches at 8 bases. The germline CDR1 and CDR2 sequences are SEHNR and FQNEAQ (reference sequence). The CDR3 extends over 15 amino acids. V shed 5 bases and J 4 bases; nucleotides not matched to a gene: 7. The CDR3 spells CASSDDRGPNQPQHF. In DNA form, the CDR3 reads TGTGCCAGCAGCGATGACAGGGGACCTAATCAGCCCCAGCATTTT.

The chain combines TRBV9 with TRBJ2-1; 15 bases line up with TRBD2. The CDR3 has 16 amino acids. Germline CDR1 is SGDLS and CDR2 is YYNGEE. The V and J ends lost 0 bases and 12 bases, in that order; junction bases with no gene match: 7. The CDR3 DNA follows: TGTGCCAGCAGCGTAGGATTGGGACTAGCGGGAGGTGGGCAGTTCTTC. Its translation is CASSVGLGLAGGGQFF.

V usage is TRBV5-5 and J usage is TRBJ1-1; TRBD1 is a possible D gene (5 bases). This CDR3 is 15 amino acids long. V lost 4 bases to trimming and J lost 7 bases, with 20 bases between them. CDR1 is SGHKS, CDR2 YYEKEE, per germline (reference sequence). The CDR3 DNA follows: TGTGCCAGCAGCCCGGGCCCAGGGTACGGCAATGAAGCTTTCTTT. It translates to CASSPGPGYGNEAFF.

V and J are TRBV7-9 and TRBJ2-1; D may match TRBD1 or TRBD2 (5 bases each). Looked up from germline, CDR1 is SEHNR and CDR2 is FQNEAQ (reference sequence). The CDR3 spans 14 residues. V lost 6 bases and J 2 bases, leaving 11 bases between the germline ends. Here the CDR3 reads CASSRDVAYNEQFF. CDR3 DNA sequence: TGTGCCAGCAGTAGGGACGTCGCCTACAATGAGCAGTTCTTC.

This chain links TRBV19 with TRBJ1-5; maybe TRBD1 (6 bases). Germline assignment: CDR1 LNHDA and CDR2 SQIVND (reference sequence). This CDR3 is built from 16 residues. Trimming stripped 5 bases from V and 3 bases from J, with 17 bases between. The CDR3 here is CASSRKLGAHNQPQHF. CDR3 bases: TGTGCCAGTAGTCGAAAATTGGGGGCACACAATCAGCCCCAGCATTTT.

The chain carries TRBV23-1 and TRBJ1-5; 7 bases are shared with TRBD1. TRBV23-1 is identified as an open reading frame with a role that is uncertain. The CDR3 is made up of 15 amino acids. Unmatched junction bases numbered 5, after V lost 3 bases and J lost 3 bases. CDR3 protein: CASSHYRGVNQPQHF. CDR3 sequence (DNA): TGCGCCAGCAGTCATTACAGGGGTGTCAATCAGCCCCAGCATTTT.

For this clone: Different DNA sequences within this sample yield the same CDR3. The V gene is TRBV7-3, the J gene TRBJ2-3, with D unresolved. V gave up 0 bases and J gave up 0 bases, with 10 bases separating them. Germline V gene lookup returns CDR1 SGHTA and CDR2 FQGTGA. The CDR3 runs 16 residues. CDR3 DNA sequence: TGTGCCAGCAGCTTAACGGCGAGAACCAGCACAGATACGCAGTATTTT. Amino acids: CASSLTARTSTDTQYF.

The CDR3 protein is CASSPGDRGGFYEQYF. The CDR3 nucleotides read TGTGCCAGCTCACCAGGGGACAGGGGAGGGTTCTACGAGCAGTACTTC. The chain has TRBV18 and TRBJ2-7, with 10 bases that match TRBD1. Unmatched junction bases numbered 7, after V lost 2 bases and J lost 3 bases. This CDR3 spans 16 amino acids. CDR1 is KGHSH and CDR2 is LQKENI in the germline V gene.

J is TRBJ2-7 and V is TRBV14, with 8 bases identical to TRBD2. CDR3 length equals 15 residues. Trimming removed 4 bases from V and 2 bases from J; junction bases left unmatched: 7. Germline V CDR1 and CDR2: SGHDN, FVKESK. The CDR3 sequence: CASSPVRGGAYEQYF. The DNA for the CDR3 is TGTGCCAGCAGCCCCGTCCGGGGGGGCGCCTACGAGCAGTACTTC.

The chain is built from TRBV5-1 and TRBJ1-6; D is unresolved. Germline CDR1 is SGHRS and CDR2 is YFSETQ. The ends were cut back, 7 bases at V and 4 bases at J, with 18 bases in the middle. The CDR3 runs to 16 residues. The CDR3 region has the DNA TGCGCCAGCGGGGAGGCGTCGATGGGTTATAATTCACCCCTCCACTTT. It encodes CASGEASMGYNSPLHF. Using reference TRBV5-1 and TRBJ1-6 for the parts outside the CDR3, the full variable domain is KAGVTQTPRYLIKTRGQQVTLSCSPISGHRSVSWYQQTPGQGLQFLFEYFSETQRNKGNFPGRFSGRQFSNSRSEMNVSTLELGDSALYLCASGEASMGYNSPLHFGNGTRLTVT.

The chain is built from TRBV7-2 and TRBJ2-1, with 8 bases identical to TRBD2. V lost 5 bases to trimming and J lost 10 bases; unmatched junction nucleotides: 19. This CDR3 comprises 17 residues. Germline V gives CDR1 SGHTA, CDR2 FQGNSA. For the CDR3, the DNA is TGTGCCAGCAGCCCTGGGGGGGGTAGCGGGGTTGGGCGGGAGCAGTTCTTC. Protein sequence: CASSPGGGSGVGREQFF.

This clone was seen just once. The chain recombines TRBV28 with TRBJ2-5, with D unresolved. The length of the CDR3 is 11 residues. In germline, CDR1 is MDHEN, CDR2 SYDVKM. Trimming took 5 bases from V and 1 from J, leaving 2 bases between them. CDR3 nucleotides: TGTGCCAGCAGTCTCCAAGAGACCCAGTACTTC. Its translation: CASSLQETQYF.

This chain joins TRBV5-5 and TRBJ2-7; D gene ambiguous. Deletions cut 1 base from V and 3 bases from J, with 2 bases between. The CDR3 consists of 11 residues. Germline V gives CDR1 SGHKS, CDR2 YYEKEE (reference sequence). DNA for the CDR3: TGTGCCAGCAGCTTGTACTACGAGCAGTACTTC. Amino acid sequence: CASSLYYEQYF. The full variable domain, rest sourced from reference TRBV5-5 and TRBJ2-7, is DAGVTQSPTHLIKTRGQQVTLRCSPISGHKSVSWYQQVLGQGPQFIFQYYEKEERGRGNFPDRFSARQFPNYSSELNVNALLLGDSALYLCASSLYYEQYFGPGTRLTVT.